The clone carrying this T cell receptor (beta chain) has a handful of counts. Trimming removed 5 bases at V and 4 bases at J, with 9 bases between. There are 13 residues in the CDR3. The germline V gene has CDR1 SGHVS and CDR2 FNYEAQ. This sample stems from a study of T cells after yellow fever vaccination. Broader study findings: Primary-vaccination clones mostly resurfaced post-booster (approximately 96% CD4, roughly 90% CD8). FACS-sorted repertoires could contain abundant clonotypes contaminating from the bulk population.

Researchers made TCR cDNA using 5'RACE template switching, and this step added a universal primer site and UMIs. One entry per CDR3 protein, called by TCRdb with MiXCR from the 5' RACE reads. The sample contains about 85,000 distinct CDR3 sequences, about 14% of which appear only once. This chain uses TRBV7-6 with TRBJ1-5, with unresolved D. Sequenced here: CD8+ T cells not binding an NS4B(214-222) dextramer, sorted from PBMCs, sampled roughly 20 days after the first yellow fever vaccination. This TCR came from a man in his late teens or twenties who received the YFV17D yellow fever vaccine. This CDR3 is CASSPELNQPQHF. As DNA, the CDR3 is TGTGCCAGCAGCCCTGAACTGAATCAGCCCCAGCATTTT.